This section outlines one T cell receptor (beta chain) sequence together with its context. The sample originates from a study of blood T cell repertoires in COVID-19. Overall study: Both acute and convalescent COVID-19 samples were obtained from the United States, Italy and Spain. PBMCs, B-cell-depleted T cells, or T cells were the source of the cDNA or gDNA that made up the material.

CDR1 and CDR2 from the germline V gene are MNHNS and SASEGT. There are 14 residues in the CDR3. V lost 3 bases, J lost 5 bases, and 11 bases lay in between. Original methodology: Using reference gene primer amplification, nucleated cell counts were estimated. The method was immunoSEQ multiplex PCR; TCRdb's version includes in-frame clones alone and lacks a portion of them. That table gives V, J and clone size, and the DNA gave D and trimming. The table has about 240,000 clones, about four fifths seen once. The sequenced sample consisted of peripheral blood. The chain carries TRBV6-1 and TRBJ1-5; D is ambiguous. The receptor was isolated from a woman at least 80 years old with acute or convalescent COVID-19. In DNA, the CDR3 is TGTGCCAGCAGTGACGGGGTCTGGGATCAGCCCCAGCATTTT. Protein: CASSDGVWDQPQHF.